These 6 T cell receptor beta chains originate from one sample sequenced in a study of cytomegalovirus exposure and HLA in healthy donors. The PCR ran on 60 Vbeta and 13 Jbeta primers. The method was immunoSEQ multiplex PCR; TCRdb's version includes in-frame clones alone and lacks a portion of them. This table has around 120,000 clones, 60% to 85% appearing once. The specimen was PBMCs. The source of these receptors is a middle-aged woman in good health and CMV-seropositive.

J is TRBJ1-5 and V is TRBV9; 9 nucleotides align to TRBD1. V was pared by 3 bases and J by 6 bases, with 4 bases of the junction left unmatched. Germline-derived CDR1 and CDR2 are SGDLS and YYNGEE. The CDR3 loop spans 14 amino acids. This chain's CDR3 is CASSDTGGTQPQHF. DNA for the CDR3: TGTGCCAGCAGCGACACAGGGGGCACTCAGCCCCAGCATTTT.

The chain combines TRBV5-6 with TRBJ1-6, with a tentative D call TRBD1 (6 bases). This CDR3 is 17 amino acids long. Germline values: CDR1 SGHDT, CDR2 YYEEEE. The germline V and J ends were trimmed by 2 bases and 5 bases, with 17 bases remaining between them. The DNA for the CDR3 is TGTGCCAGCAGCTTTTCGGGCAGGGGAGTTGATAATTCACCCCTCCACTTT. It specifies CASSFSGRGVDNSPLHF.

The count of this clone is one. CDR3 amino acids: CSVLTGDTEAFF. The CDR3 DNA sequence: TGCAGCGTTTTGACAGGGGACACTGAAGCTTTCTTT. The rearrangement joins TRBV29-1 to TRBJ1-1, with TRBD1 matching over 8 bases. The J segment lost 3 bases and the V segment lost 5 bases, leaving 2 bases of the junction unmatched. Germline assignment: CDR1 SQVTM and CDR2 ANQGSEA. The CDR3 contains 12 residues. Full variable domain (outside the CDR3, taken from reference TRBV29-1 and TRBJ1-1): SAVISQKPSRDICQRGTSLTIQCQVDSQVTMMFWYRQQPGQSLTLIATANQGSEATYESGFVIDKFPISRPNLTFSTLTVSNMSPEDSSIYLCSVLTGDTEAFFGQGTRLTVV.

The chain has TRBV5-1 and TRBJ2-5, with D possibly TRBD1 on 5 matching bases. The CDR3 length is 14 residues. CDR1 and CDR2 (germline): SGHRS, YFSETQ. V shed 0 bases and J shed 2 bases, with 8 bases lying between them. Written as DNA, the CDR3 is TGCGCCAGCAGCTTGGGGACATCGCAAGAGACCCAGTACTTC. Protein product: CASSLGTSQETQYF.

The genes are TRBV5-1 and TRBJ2-7; possible D gene TRBD2, 6 bases. This CDR3 is built from 15 residues. Germline V lookup: CDR1 SGHRS, CDR2 YFSETQ. The V end was cut by 5 bases, the J end by 1 base, with 16 bases between. The CDR3, as DNA: TGCGCCAGCAGTGACGCCGGGACTGGTTCCTACGAGCAGTACTTC. It codes for CASSDAGTGSYEQYF.

The genes are TRBV6-5 and TRBJ2-7; TRBD1 agrees at 9 bases. The CDR3 runs 15 residues. The V and J ends lost 4 bases and 5 bases, in that order; junction bases with no gene match: 9. Germline V gene lookup returns CDR1 MNHEY and CDR2 SVGAGI. DNA of the CDR3: TGTGCCAGCAGTTTTTCCGGGACAGGGACGGACGAGCAGTACTTC. It yields the protein CASSFSGTGTDEQYF.